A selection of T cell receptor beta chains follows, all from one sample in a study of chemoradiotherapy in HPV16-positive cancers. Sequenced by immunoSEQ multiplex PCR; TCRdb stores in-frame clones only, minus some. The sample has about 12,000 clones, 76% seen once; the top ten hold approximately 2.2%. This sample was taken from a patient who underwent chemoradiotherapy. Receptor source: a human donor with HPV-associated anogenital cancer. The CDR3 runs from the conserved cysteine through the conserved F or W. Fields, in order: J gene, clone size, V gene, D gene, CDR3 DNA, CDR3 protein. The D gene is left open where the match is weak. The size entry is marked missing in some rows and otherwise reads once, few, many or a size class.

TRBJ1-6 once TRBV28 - TGTGCCAGCAGTTTAACGCAGGGGACTTATAATTCACCCCTCCACTTT CASSLTQGTYNSPLHF
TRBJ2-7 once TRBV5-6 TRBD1 TGTGCCAGCAGCTGGGACAGGGACATCGACGAGCAGTACTTC CASSWDRDIDEQYF
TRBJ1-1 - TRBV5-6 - TGTGCCAGCAGCAAACGTATAGGGCCAGAAGCTTTCTTT CASSKRIGPEAFF
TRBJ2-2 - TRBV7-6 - TGTGCCAGCAGCCGAATGGGGGGCCGGAACACCGGGGAGCTGTTTTTT CASSRMGGRNTGELFF
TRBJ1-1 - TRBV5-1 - TGCGCCAGCAGCCCCATCGCAGGGATGAACACTGAAGCTTTCTTT CASSPIAGMNTEAFF
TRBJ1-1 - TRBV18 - TGTGCCAGCTCACCAGGGCAGATGAACACTGAAGCTTTCTTT CASSPGQMNTEAFF
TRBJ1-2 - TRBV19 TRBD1 TGTGCCACCAGAAGGCAGGGGGGTGGCTACACCTTC CATRRQGGGYTF
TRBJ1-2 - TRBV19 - TGTGCCAGTAGTATAACTGGGCATCATGGCTACACCTTC CASSITGHHGYTF
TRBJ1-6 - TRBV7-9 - TGTGCCAGCAGCCCAACAGCGGGGATGGGGTTTCCCCTCCACTTT CASSPTAGMGFPLHF
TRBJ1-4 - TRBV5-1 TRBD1 TGCGCCAGCAGCTCACAGGGGAGGTATGAAAAACTGTTTTTT CASSSQGRYEKLFF
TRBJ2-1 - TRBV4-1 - TGCGCCAGCAGCCAAGAAATGGCTGGCGCATACAATGAGCAGTTCTTC CASSQEMAGAYNEQFF
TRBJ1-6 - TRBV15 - TGTGCCACCAGCAGAGGGGGGAGGGATTCACCCCTCCACTTT CATSRGGRDSPLHF
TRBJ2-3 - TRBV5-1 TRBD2 TGCGCCAGCAGCTTGGTTCCTAGGACTAGCGGGTCTGATACGCAGTATTTT CASSLVPRTSGSDTQYF
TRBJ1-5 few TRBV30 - TGTGCCTGGAGTGTTAATCAGCCCCAGCATTTT CAWSVNQPQHF
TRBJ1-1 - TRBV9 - TGTGCCAGCAGCGTAGGACAGCCGAACACTGAAGCTTTCTTT CASSVGQPNTEAFF
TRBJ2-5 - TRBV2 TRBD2 TGTGCCAGCAGTCAGTCTAGCGGCAGGGAGACCCAGTACTTC CASSQSSGRETQYF
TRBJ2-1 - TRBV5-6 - TGTGCCAGCAGCTTTAACCGGGGCGTGAGCTCCTACAATGAGCAGTTCTTC CASSFNRGVSSYNEQFF
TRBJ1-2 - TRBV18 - TGTGCCAGCTCACCTGGCCGCACTTCTAACTATGGCTACACCTTC CASSPGRTSNYGYTF
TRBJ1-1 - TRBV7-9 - TGTGCCAGCACCGGGACTGAAGCTTTCTTT CASTGTEAFF
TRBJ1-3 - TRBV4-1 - TGCGCCAGCAGCCAAGATCTGCGCTCTGGAAACACCATATATTTT CASSQDLRSGNTIYF
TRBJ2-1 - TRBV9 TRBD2 TGTGCCAGCAGCGTAGGGGTAGCGGGGGGGATGATCTATGAGCAGTTCTTC CASSVGVAGGMIYEQFF
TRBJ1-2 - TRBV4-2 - TGTGCCAGCAGCCAAGTGATAGGGTTCTATGGCTACACCTTC CASSQVIGFYGYTF
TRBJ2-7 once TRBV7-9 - TGTGCCAGCAGCTTAGCGCAGGAGGGTTACGAGCAGTACTTC CASSLAQEGYEQYF
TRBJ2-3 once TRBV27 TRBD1 TGTGCCAGCCCCCGGGACAGGGAAGACACAGATACGCAGTATTTT CASPRDREDTDTQYF
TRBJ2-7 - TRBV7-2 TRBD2 TGTGCCAGCAGCTTCCCGGGACTAGATAACTACGAGCAGTACTTC CASSFPGLDNYEQYF
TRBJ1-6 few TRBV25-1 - TGTGCCAGCAGTGGGCGGGACGCCAGCTCCTATAATTCACCCCTCCACTTT CASSGRDASSYNSPLHF
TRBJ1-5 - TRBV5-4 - TGTGCCAGCAGCCTGGACATGAGCAATCAGCCCCAGCATTTT CASSLDMSNQPQHF